The 24 T cell receptor beta chains below come from one sample, sequenced in a study of blood T cell repertoires in COVID-19 (dated by TCRdb to 2019 to 2021). The library was obtained by the immunoSEQ multiplex PCR assay. TCRdb mirrors the immuneACCESS table, restricted to in-frame sequences. Some clones are absent from its copies; in checked studies, under half trace to an unresolved V gene, and the reason for the others is unknown. Within this sample are around 200,000 clones, with about 88% of them counted one time only. About 2.5% of the sample is taken by the ten largest. What was sequenced was peripheral blood. The receptors come from a man aged 35-49 years with active or convalescent COVID-19.

As DNA, the CDR3 is TGTGCCTGGAGTGTAATTCGGACAGCCCGCAAAGCTTTCTTT. Translated, it gives CAWSVIRTARKAFF. This chain uses TRBV30 with TRBJ1-1; maybe TRBD1 (6 bases). CDR1 GTSNPN and CDR2 SVGIG come from the germline V gene (reference sequence). The CDR3 has 14 residues. With 0 bases removed from V and 9 bases from J, the gap between germline ends came to 17 bases.

The V call is TRBV28, the J call TRBJ2-7, with TRBD2 matching 8 bases. The germline gives CDR1 MDHEN, CDR2 SYDVKM. Losses at the gene ends were 4 bases for V and 5 bases for J; bases not matched to a gene: 4. The CDR3 is made up of 13 amino acids. CDR3 bases: TGTGCCAGCAGTTCGAGCGGGGGCAACGAGCAGTACTTC. Translation gives CASSSSGGNEQYF.

The chain links TRBV9 to TRBJ1-2; D remains unclear. This CDR3 is 14 amino acids long. V was pared by 0 bases and J by 4 bases, with 10 bases between. The germline V gene encodes CDR1 SGDLS and CDR2 YYNGEE. DNA for the CDR3: TGTGCCAGCAGCGTAGCGGGAGATGGCTATGGCTACACCTTC. Amino acids: CASSVAGDGYGYTF.

This clone was found once. J is TRBJ2-7 and V is TRBV28; possible D gene TRBD2, 6 bases. The CDR3 is 14 residues long. Per germline, CDR1 MDHEN and CDR2 SYDVKM. The ends were cut back, 3 bases at V and 0 bases at J, with 9 bases in the middle. The CDR3 DNA is TGTGCCAGCAGTTTGGACGGGAGCTCCTACGAGCAGTACTTC. Its protein is CASSLDGSSYEQYF.

This chain connects TRBV27 to TRBJ2-7, with TRBD2 as a possible D gene (6 bases). Trimming removed 3 bases at V and 2 bases at J, with 8 bases between. CDR1 MNHEY and CDR2 SMNVEV come from the germline V gene (reference sequence). The CDR3 consists of 13 residues. CDR3 in amino acids: CASSLGGTYEQYF. The CDR3, as DNA: TGTGCCAGCAGTTTGGGGGGAACCTACGAGCAGTACTTC.

CDR3 nucleotides: TGTGCCAGCAGTTTCTCAGGCGACGAGCAGTACTTC. Translation: CASSFSGDEQYF. The chain couples TRBV12-3 or TRBV12-4 to TRBJ2-7; D call uncertain. V dropped 3 bases and J dropped 5 bases, with 8 bases sitting between them. There are 12 residues in the CDR3.

This sequence joins TRBV7-2 and TRBJ1-5, with D unresolved. Germline V gives CDR1 SGHTA, CDR2 FQGNSA. CDR3 length: 13 residues. V was shortened by 3 bases and J by 6 bases, with 9 bases between the two germline ends. The CDR3, as DNA: TGTGCCAGCAGCTTCGGAGGAATTCAGCCCCAGCATTTT. Its translation: CASSFGGIQPQHF.

The rearrangement uses TRBV27 and TRBJ1-5; perhaps TRBD1 as D (6 bases). CDR1 MNHEY and CDR2 SMNVEV come from the germline V gene (reference sequence). The V and J ends lost 2 bases and 6 bases respectively, with 14 bases between them. CDR3 length equals 15 residues. The CDR3 protein is CASSLLPGGGQPQHF. CDR3 coding DNA: TGTGCCAGCAGTTTACTCCCGGGGGGCGGTCAGCCCCAGCATTTT.

The V gene is TRBV9, the J gene TRBJ1-3; D not resolved. V lost 4 bases, J lost 8 bases, and 16 bases lay in between. Looked up from germline, CDR1 is SGDLS and CDR2 is YYNGEE. The CDR3 is 14 amino acids. The CDR3 protein is CASSRKGGPDTIYF. In DNA, the CDR3 is TGTGCCAGCAGCCGTAAGGGAGGGCCAGACACCATATATTTT.

The genes are TRBV28 and TRBJ1-2, with a tentative D call TRBD1 (5 bases). V dropped 4 bases and J dropped 4 bases, with 10 bases sitting between them. The CDR3 is made up of 13 amino acids. Germline V gives CDR1 MDHEN, CDR2 SYDVKM. CDR3 bases: TGTGCCAGCAGTTCCGACAGAATCTATGGCTACACCTTC. Protein: CASSSDRIYGYTF.

The chain uses TRBV28 and TRBJ1-1; D unclear. The CDR3 is 16 residues long. V lost 3 bases, J lost 1 base, and 15 bases lay in between. The germline gives CDR1 MDHEN, CDR2 SYDVKM. As DNA, the CDR3 is TGTGCCAGCAGTTTGCGGAGAAAGGAGCAGAACACTGAAGCTTTCTTT. Its protein product is CASSLRRKEQNTEAFF.

The chain combines TRBV7-9 with TRBJ1-2; 9 bases are a match to TRBD1. CDR1 is SEHNR, CDR2 FQNEAQ, per germline (reference sequence). The CDR3 consists of 16 residues. Trimming cost V 5 bases and J 2 bases; bases outside gene matches: 9. In nucleotides, the CDR3 is TGTGCCAGCAGCACAGCCGGGACAGGGAACAACTATGGCTACACCTTC. Translation: CASSTAGTGNNYGYTF. Using reference TRBV7-9 and TRBJ1-2 for the parts outside the CDR3, the full variable domain is DTGVSQNPRHKITKRGQNVTFRCDPISEHNRLYWYRQTLGQGPEFLTYFQNEAQLEKSRLLSDRFSAERPKGSFSTLEIQRTEQGDSAMYLCASSTAGTGNNYGYTFGSGTRLTVV.

The gene calls are TRBV15 and TRBJ2-7; D is possibly TRBD1 (6 bases). In germline, CDR1 is LNHNV, CDR2 YYDKDF (reference sequence). The CDR3 consists of 13 residues. V dropped 1 base and J dropped 6 bases, with 10 bases sitting between them. CDR3: CATSRARGGEQYF. The CDR3 region has the DNA TGTGCCACCAGCAGAGCCAGGGGCGGCGAGCAGTACTTC.

J is TRBJ1-2 and V is TRBV2, with D perhaps TRBD1 (6 bases). The CDR3 has 14 amino acids. V was shortened by 1 base and J by 7 bases, with 13 bases between the two germline ends. Germline CDR1 reads SNHLY; CDR2 reads FYNNEI. The CDR3 sequence: CASSEDGRTVGYTF. The CDR3 DNA reads TGTGCCAGCAGTGAAGACGGCCGGACAGTTGGCTACACCTTC.

To note about this clone: The junction departs from germline at one end; a sequencing error may be responsible. This sequence joins TRBV5-5 and TRBJ1-3, with D unclear. Germline assignment: CDR1 SGHKS and CDR2 YYEKEE (reference sequence). This CDR3 spans 11 amino acids. This CDR3 is CASRLGDTIYF. CDR3 in DNA: TGTGCCAGCCGCTTGGGAGACACCATATATTTT.

This clone was seen more than once but under ten times. The chain uses TRBV27 and TRBJ2-7; 8 bases are a match to TRBD1. From germline, CDR1 is MNHEY and CDR2 SMNVEV (reference sequence). The junction had 7 bases not matched to a gene; V was cut back by 3 bases and J by 0 bases. The CDR3 has 16 amino acids. This chain's CDR3 is CASSLGSGGGSYEQYF. CDR3 nucleotide sequence: TGTGCCAGCAGTTTGGGCTCAGGGGGCGGCTCCTACGAGCAGTACTTC.

The chain combines TRBV19 with TRBJ1-2; tentative D call: TRBD1 (6 bases). In germline, CDR1 is LNHDA, CDR2 SQIVND (reference sequence). CDR3 size: 14 residues. The germline V and J ends were trimmed by 4 bases and 0 bases, with 9 bases remaining between them. CDR3 sequence (DNA): TGTGCCAGTAGTACCCGACAGGCTAACTATGGCTACACCTTC. As protein: CASSTRQANYGYTF. Full variable domain (remainder filled in from reference TRBV19 and TRBJ1-2): DGGITQSPKYLFRKEGQNVTLSCEQNLNHDAMYWYRQDPGQGLRLIYYSQIVNDFQKGDIAEGYSVSREKKESFPLTVTSAQKNPTAFYLCASSTRQANYGYTFGSGTRLTVV.

The chain links TRBV29-1 to TRBJ2-7; a possible D gene is TRBD1 (6 bases). Trimming removed 4 bases at V and 3 bases at J, with 10 bases between. The CDR3 loop spans 12 amino acids. CDR1 is SQVTM and CDR2 is ANQGSEA in the germline V gene. CDR3 sequence: CSVGDIRYEQYF. DNA of the CDR3: TGCAGCGTTGGGGACATCCGCTACGAGCAGTACTTC.

The chain carries TRBV19 and TRBJ2-7; TRBD1 matches at 8 bases. V was pared by 0 bases and J by 4 bases, with 5 bases of the junction left unmatched. Germline-derived CDR1 and CDR2 are LNHDA and SQIVND (reference sequence). CDR3 length equals 15 residues. CDR3 nucleotide sequence: TGTGCCAGTAGTATAGACTTCCGACAGGGGTACGAGCAGTACTTC. Its translation is CASSIDFRQGYEQYF.

J is TRBJ2-3 and V is TRBV4-1; possible D gene TRBD2, 7 bases. Germline V gives CDR1 MGHRA, CDR2 YSYEKL. Trimming pared 0 bases from V and 2 bases from J, leaving 15 bases between. The CDR3 is 17 amino acids. In DNA, the CDR3 is TGCGCCAGCAGCCAAGATCTTAGGGGGGGGTTCACAGATACGCAGTATTTT. Residues: CASSQDLRGGFTDTQYF.

The chain uses TRBV12-3 or TRBV12-4 and TRBJ2-3; 8 bases map to TRBD2. The length of the CDR3 is 13 residues. Trimming took 8 bases from V and 8 from J; bases not matched to a gene: 9. The CDR3 DNA reads TGTGCCAGCCAGCGGGAGATCGAGCTTACGCAGTATTTT. Translating it yields CASQREIELTQYF.

V gene TRBV4-3 combines with J gene TRBJ2-2; D remains unclear. Trimming removed 1 base at V and 6 bases at J, with 12 bases between. The length of the CDR3 is 15 residues. Per the germline V gene, CDR1 is LGHNA and CDR2 is YSLEER. The CDR3 sequence is CASSQVQAAPGELFF. The CDR3 bases are TGCGCCAGCAGCCAAGTCCAGGCCGCACCCGGGGAGCTGTTTTTT.

The V gene is TRBV27, the J gene TRBJ1-6; 8 bases line up with TRBD1. J lost 10 bases, V lost 8 bases, and 13 bases had no gene match. Germline values: CDR1 MNHEY, CDR2 SMNVEV (reference sequence). The CDR3 consists of 15 residues. The CDR3 DNA follows: TGTGCCAGCGGTCCATGGACAGGGTCTACGTCACCCCTCCACTTT. This sequence encodes CASGPWTGSTSPLHF.

The chain couples TRBV2 to TRBJ1-2; 7 bases line up with TRBD1. CDR3 length equals 13 residues. Trimming at V came to 6 bases and at J to 3 bases, leaving 4 bases not matched to a gene. Germline values: CDR1 SNHLY, CDR2 FYNNEI. CDR3 nucleotide sequence: TGTGCCAGCAGACGTGGGACAGACTATGGCTACACCTTC. Protein sequence: CASRRGTDYGYTF.